This entry lists 10 T cell receptor beta chains sequenced from one sample in a study of graft-versus-host responses after intestinal transplantation. Assay: immunoSEQ multiplex PCR; the TCRdb copy retains only in-frame clones and omits some. The sample holds about 96,000 clones; roughly 90% are singletons and the top ten take approximately 0.18%. No antigens are known for them. Sequencing used unstimulated CD4+ T cells sorted from spleen or lymph node cells, obtained before intestinal transplant. The origin of the receptors is a human donor who received an intestinal transplant.

This CDR3 reads CASSNEGTSGTYEQFF. The CDR3 DNA sequence: TGTGCCAGCAGTAACGAAGGGACTAGCGGGACCTATGAGCAGTTCTTC. The V call is TRBV2, the J call TRBJ2-1, with TRBD2 identical over 13 bases. Germline loops: CDR1 SNHLY, CDR2 FYNNEI. J lost 8 bases, V lost 5 bases, and 9 bases had no gene match. The length of the CDR3 is 16 residues.

This rearrangement joins TRBV7-8 to TRBJ2-7; TRBD2 is a possible D gene (6 bases). CDR1 SGHVS and CDR2 FQNEAQ come from the germline V gene. The CDR3 spans 16 residues. V lost 6 bases and J lost 1, with 19 bases in between. As DNA, the CDR3 is TGTGCCAGCAGTCAGGGACTCGCGGGGCTATCCTACGAGCAGTACTTC. Translating it yields CASSQGLAGLSYEQYF.

The chain links TRBV7-6 to TRBJ1-5; TRBD1 agrees at 7 bases. Trimming took 1 base from V and 7 from J; bases not matched to a gene: 1. The germline CDR1 and CDR2 sequences are SGHVS and FNYEAQ. The CDR3 has 13 residues. CDR3 DNA: TGTGCCAGCAGCTTAGGACAGGGACAGCCCCAGCATTTT. Encoded protein: CASSLGQGQPQHF.

This rearrangement joins TRBV11-3 to TRBJ2-1; 9 bases align to TRBD2. The germline V gene has CDR1 SGHNT and CDR2 YENEEA. The ends lost 1 base at V and 3 bases at J; junction bases unmatched: 4. There are 16 residues in the CDR3. This CDR3 reads CASSLGRGGSYNEQFF. CDR3 nucleotide sequence: TGTGCCAGCAGCTTAGGGCGGGGGGGTAGCTACAATGAGCAGTTCTTC.

The chain joins TRBV29-1 to TRBJ1-1; tentative D call: TRBD1 (6 bases). The CDR3 extends over 13 amino acids. V gave up 3 bases and J gave up 5 bases, with 13 bases separating them. CDR1 and CDR2 (germline): SQVTM, ANQGSEA. This chain's CDR3 is CSVEGGRKTEAFF. The CDR3 DNA reads as TGCAGCGTTGAGGGGGGGCGGAAAACTGAAGCTTTCTTT.

J is TRBJ2-7 and V is TRBV6-1, with a weak D call TRBD2 (7 bases). Deletions cut 1 base from V and 3 bases from J, with 13 bases between. CDR1 and CDR2 from the germline V gene are MNHNS and SASEGT. This CDR3 region has 15 residues. Here the CDR3 DNA reads TGTGCCAGCAGTGAAGGCGGAGGGGGGGTCTACGAGCAGTACTTC. Its protein product is CASSEGGGGVYEQYF.

This clone was recorded only once. The chain has TRBV30 and TRBJ2-7; 7 bases map to TRBD2. Germline CDR1 GTSNPN, CDR2 SVGIG (reference sequence). CDR3 length: 13 residues. V was clipped by 6 bases and J by 0 bases; unmatched bases: 5. The CDR3 DNA reads as TGTGCCTGTTCCGGGGGGAACTCCTACGAGCAGTACTTC. Amino acids: CACSGGNSYEQYF.

The chain recombines TRBV7-9 with TRBJ2-7; D is uncertain. CDR1 is SEHNR and CDR2 is FQNEAQ in the germline V gene (reference sequence). With 0 bases removed from V and 3 bases from J, the gap between germline ends came to 9 bases. The CDR3 extends over 14 amino acids. The CDR3 bases are TGTGCCAGCAGCTTAGCCGGCCTAGGCTACGAGCAGTACTTC. Translation gives CASSLAGLGYEQYF.

This chain links TRBV5-6 with TRBJ2-7; D remains ambiguous. Trimming took off 4 bases at V and 4 bases at J, with 15 bases between the two ends. Germline CDR1 is SGHDT and CDR2 is YYEEEE. The CDR3 sequence is 14 residues long. The CDR3 nucleotides read TGTGCCAGCAGCCTCTTAGCTTATAGTTACGAGCAGTACTTC. The encoded protein is CASSLLAYSYEQYF.

The CDR3 region is CASSERGGREKLFF. CDR3 nucleotides: TGTGCCAGCAGTGAACGAGGAGGAAGGGAAAAACTGTTTTTT. V and J are TRBV6-1 and TRBJ1-4, with unresolved D. The CDR3 contains 14 residues. Per germline, CDR1 MNHNS and CDR2 SASEGT. V was clipped by 2 bases and J by 8 bases, with 12 bases between them.